This passage covers 3 T cell receptor beta chains from one sample sequenced in a study of T cell responses to AZD1222 COVID-19 vaccine. Data came from immunoSEQ multiplex PCR; TCRdb stores just in-frame clones and leaves some out. The data show fewer than 120,000 clones, roughly 90% seen once. This material consisted of peripheral blood, taken on day 0 of AZD1222 vaccination. These TCRs come from an adult in good health.

The chain joins TRBV28 to TRBJ1-6, with TRBD1 identical over 8 bases. Germline V gives CDR1 MDHEN, CDR2 SYDVKM. This CDR3 is built from 13 residues. The V segment lost 8 bases and the J segment 9 bases; nucleotides outside the gene matches: 6. CDR3 bases: TGTGCCAGCGACAGGGGCTTTGTTTCACCCCTCCACTTT. This gives the protein CASDRGFVSPLHF.

The chain recombines TRBV28 with TRBJ1-6; D unresolved. Trimming pared 4 bases from V and 5 bases from J, leaving 9 bases between. CDR1 is MDHEN and CDR2 is SYDVKM in the germline V gene. This CDR3 is built from 14 residues. In DNA form, the CDR3 reads TGTGCCAGCAGTTCGCTGGGAAATAATTCACCCCTCCACTTT. This sequence encodes CASSSLGNNSPLHF.

The chain carries TRBV19 and TRBJ2-3, with 7 bases aligning to TRBD1. Germline V CDR1 and CDR2: LNHDA, SQIVND (reference sequence). After removal of 6 bases from V and 3 bases from J, the junction contained 12 bases not matched to a gene. There are 16 residues in the CDR3. The DNA of the CDR3 is TGTGCCAGTAGCCGGACAGGCCTAATCGGGACAGATACGCAGTATTTT. Its protein product is CASSRTGLIGTDTQYF. Full variable domain (outside the CDR3, taken from reference TRBV19 and TRBJ2-3): DGGITQSPKYLFRKEGQNVTLSCEQNLNHDAMYWYRQDPGQGLRLIYYSQIVNDFQKGDIAEGYSVSREKKESFPLTVTSAQKNPTAFYLCASSRTGLIGTDTQYFGPGTRLTVL.